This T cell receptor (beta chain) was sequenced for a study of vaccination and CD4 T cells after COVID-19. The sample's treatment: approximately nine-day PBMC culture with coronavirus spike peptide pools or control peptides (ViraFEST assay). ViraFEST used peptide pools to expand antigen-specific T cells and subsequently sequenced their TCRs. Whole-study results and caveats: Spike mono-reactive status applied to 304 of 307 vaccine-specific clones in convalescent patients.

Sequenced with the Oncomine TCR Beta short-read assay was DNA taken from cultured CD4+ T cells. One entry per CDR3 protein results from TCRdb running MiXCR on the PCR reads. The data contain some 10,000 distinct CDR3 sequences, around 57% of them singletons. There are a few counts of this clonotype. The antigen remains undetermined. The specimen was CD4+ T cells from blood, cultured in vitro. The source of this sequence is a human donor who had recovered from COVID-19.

The CDR3 here is CASSFEWQGRDEQYF. CDR3 coding DNA: TGTGCCAGCAGTTTTGAATGGCAGGGAAGGGACGAGCAGTACTTC. The rearrangement uses TRBV27 and TRBJ2-7, with D perhaps matching TRBD1 (5 bases). Germline CDR1 and CDR2: MNHEY and SMNVEV (reference sequence). Trimming removed 3 bases from V and 5 bases from J, with 17 bases in between. The CDR3 totals 15 residues.